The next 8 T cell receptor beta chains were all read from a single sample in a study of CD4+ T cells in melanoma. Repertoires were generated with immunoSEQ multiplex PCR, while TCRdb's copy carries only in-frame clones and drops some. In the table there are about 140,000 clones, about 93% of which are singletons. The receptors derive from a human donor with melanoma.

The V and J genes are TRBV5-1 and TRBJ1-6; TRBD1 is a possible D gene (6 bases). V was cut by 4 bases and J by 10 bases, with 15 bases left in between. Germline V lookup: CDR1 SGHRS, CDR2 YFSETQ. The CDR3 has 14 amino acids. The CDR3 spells CASSPTGGGSPLHF. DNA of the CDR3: TGCGCCAGCAGCCCGACAGGAGGCGGCTCACCCCTCCACTTT.

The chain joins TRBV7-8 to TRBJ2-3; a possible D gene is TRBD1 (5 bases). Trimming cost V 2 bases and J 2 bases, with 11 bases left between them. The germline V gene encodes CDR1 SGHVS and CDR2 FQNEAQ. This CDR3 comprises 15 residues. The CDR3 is CASSLYRSSTDTQYF. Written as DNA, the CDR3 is TGTGCCAGCAGCTTATACAGGTCCTCCACAGATACGCAGTATTTT.

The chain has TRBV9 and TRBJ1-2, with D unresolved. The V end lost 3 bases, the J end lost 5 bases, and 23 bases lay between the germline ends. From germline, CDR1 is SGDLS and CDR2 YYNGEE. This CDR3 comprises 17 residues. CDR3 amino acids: CASSANSAQVPQYGYTF. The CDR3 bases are TGTGCCAGCAGCGCAAACAGTGCCCAAGTCCCCCAATATGGCTACACCTTC. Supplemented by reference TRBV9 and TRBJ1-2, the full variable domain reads DSGVTQTPKHLITATGQRVTLRCSPRSGDLSVYWYQQSLDQGLQFLIQYYNGEERAKGNILERFSAQQFPDLHSELNLSSLELGDSALYFCASSANSAQVPQYGYTFGSGTRLTVV.

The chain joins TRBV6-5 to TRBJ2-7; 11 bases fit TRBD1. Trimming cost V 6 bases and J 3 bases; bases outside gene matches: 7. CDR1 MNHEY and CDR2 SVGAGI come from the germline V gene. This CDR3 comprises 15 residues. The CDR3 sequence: CASRPGTGGNYEQYF. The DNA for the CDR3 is TGTGCCAGCAGACCCGGGACAGGGGGAAACTACGAGCAGTACTTC.

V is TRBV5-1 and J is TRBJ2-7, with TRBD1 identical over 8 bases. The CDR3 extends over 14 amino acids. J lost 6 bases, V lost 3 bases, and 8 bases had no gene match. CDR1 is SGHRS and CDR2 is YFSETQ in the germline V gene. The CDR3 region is CASSSGRGLVEQYF. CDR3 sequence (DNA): TGCGCCAGCAGCTCTGGCAGGGGGCTTGTCGAGCAGTACTTC.

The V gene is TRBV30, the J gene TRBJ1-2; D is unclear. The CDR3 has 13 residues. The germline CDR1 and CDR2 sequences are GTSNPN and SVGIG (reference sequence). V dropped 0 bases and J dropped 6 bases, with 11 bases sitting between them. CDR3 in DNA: TGTGCCTGGAGTGTGGCGGGGAATAATGGCTACACCTTC. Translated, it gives CAWSVAGNNGYTF.

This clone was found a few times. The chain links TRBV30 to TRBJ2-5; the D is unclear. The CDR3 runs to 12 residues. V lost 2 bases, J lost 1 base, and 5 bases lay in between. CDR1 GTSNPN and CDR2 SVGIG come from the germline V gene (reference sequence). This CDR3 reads CAWSPGQETQYF. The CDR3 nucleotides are TGTGCCTGGAGTCCGGGCCAAGAGACCCAGTACTTC.

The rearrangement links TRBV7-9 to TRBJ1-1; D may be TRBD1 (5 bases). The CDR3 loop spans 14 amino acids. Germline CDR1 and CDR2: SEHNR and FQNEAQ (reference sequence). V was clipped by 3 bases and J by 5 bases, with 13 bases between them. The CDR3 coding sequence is TGTGCCAGCAGCTTCGGGGGGTATTCGACTGAAGCTTTCTTT. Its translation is CASSFGGYSTEAFF.